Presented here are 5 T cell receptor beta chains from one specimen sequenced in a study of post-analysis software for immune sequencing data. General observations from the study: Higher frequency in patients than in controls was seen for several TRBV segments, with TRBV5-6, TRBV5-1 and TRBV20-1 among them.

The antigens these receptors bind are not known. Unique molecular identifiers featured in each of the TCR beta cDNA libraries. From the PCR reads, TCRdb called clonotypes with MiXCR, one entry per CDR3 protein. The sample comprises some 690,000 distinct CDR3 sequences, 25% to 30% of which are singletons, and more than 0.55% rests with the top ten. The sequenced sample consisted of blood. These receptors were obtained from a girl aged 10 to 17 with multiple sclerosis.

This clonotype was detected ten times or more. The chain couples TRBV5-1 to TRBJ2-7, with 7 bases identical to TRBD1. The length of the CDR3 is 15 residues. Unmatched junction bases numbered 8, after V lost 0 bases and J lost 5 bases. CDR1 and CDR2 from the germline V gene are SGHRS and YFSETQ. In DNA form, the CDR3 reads TGCGCCAGCAGCTTGGGTCGACAGGGCACCCACGAGCAGTACTTC. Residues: CASSLGRQGTHEQYF.

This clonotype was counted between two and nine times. CDR3 bases: TGCGCCAGCAGCCGATCCGGGACAGGGCGCTACGAGCAGTACTTC. It specifies CASSRSGTGRYEQYF. The chain uses TRBV5-1 and TRBJ2-7, with 9 positions matching TRBD1. The CDR3 has 15 amino acids. The germline V gene has CDR1 SGHRS and CDR2 YFSETQ. The ends lost 4 bases at V and 3 bases at J; junction bases unmatched: 8. The variable domain in full, completed from reference TRBV5-1 and TRBJ2-7, reads KAGVTQTPRYLIKTRGQQVTLSCSPISGHRSVSWYQQTPGQGLQFLFEYFSETQRNKGNFPGRFSGRQFSNSRSEMNVSTLELGDSALYLCASSRSGTGRYEQYFGPGTRLTVT.

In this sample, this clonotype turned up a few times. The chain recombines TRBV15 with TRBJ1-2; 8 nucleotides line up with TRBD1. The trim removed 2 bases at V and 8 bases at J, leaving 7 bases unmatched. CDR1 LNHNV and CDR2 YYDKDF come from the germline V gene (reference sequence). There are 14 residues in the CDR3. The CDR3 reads CATSRLRGTGGYTF. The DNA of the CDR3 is TGTGCCACCAGCAGATTGAGGGGGACAGGCGGCTACACCTTC.

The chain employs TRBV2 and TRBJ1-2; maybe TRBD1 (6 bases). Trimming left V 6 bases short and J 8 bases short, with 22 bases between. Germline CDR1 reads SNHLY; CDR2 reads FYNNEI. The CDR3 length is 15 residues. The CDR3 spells CASSYTGMGHGGYTF. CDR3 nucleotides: TGTGCCAGCAGCTACACAGGAATGGGACATGGAGGCTACACCTTC.

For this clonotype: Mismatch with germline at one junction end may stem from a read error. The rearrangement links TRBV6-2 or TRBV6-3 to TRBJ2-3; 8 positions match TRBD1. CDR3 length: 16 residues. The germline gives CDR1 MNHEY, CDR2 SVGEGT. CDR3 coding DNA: TGTGCCAGCGGTTACGTACCTGGACAGGGCGAAGATACGCAGTATTTT. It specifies CASGYVPGQGEDTQYF.